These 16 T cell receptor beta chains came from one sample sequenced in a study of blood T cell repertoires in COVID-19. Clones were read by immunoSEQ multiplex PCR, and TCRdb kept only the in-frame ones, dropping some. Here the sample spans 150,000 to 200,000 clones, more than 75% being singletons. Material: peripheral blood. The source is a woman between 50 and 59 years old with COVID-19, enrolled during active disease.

The CDR3 sequence is CASSLRRSTNTGELFF. The CDR3 nucleotides are TGCGCCAGCAGCTTGCGGCGGAGCACGAACACCGGGGAGCTGTTTTTT. The rearrangement links TRBV5-1 to TRBJ2-2; D gene uncertain. Germline CDR1 SGHRS, CDR2 YFSETQ. The CDR3 extends over 16 amino acids. The V end lost 1 base, the J end lost 0 bases, and 10 bases lay between the germline ends.

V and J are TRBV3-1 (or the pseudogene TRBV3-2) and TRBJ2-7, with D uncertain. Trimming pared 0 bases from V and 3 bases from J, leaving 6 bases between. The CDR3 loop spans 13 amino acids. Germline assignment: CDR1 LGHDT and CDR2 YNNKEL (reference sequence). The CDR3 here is CASSQEIHYEQYF. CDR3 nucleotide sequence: TGTGCCAGCAGCCAAGAAATCCACTACGAGCAGTACTTC.

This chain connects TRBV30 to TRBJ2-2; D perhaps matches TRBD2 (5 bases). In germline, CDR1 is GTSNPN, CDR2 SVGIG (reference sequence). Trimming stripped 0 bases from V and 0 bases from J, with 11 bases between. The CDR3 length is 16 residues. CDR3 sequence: CAWSVPGRSNTGELFF. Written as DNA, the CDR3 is TGTGCCTGGAGTGTACCGGGAAGATCGAACACCGGGGAGCTGTTTTTT.

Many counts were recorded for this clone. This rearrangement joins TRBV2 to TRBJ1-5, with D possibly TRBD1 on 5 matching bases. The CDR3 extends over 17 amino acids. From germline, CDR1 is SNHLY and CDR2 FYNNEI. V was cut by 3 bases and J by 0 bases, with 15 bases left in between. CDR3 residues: CASSDDRQWNSNQPQHF. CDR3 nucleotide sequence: TGTGCCAGCAGTGATGATCGACAGTGGAATAGCAATCAGCCCCAGCATTTT.

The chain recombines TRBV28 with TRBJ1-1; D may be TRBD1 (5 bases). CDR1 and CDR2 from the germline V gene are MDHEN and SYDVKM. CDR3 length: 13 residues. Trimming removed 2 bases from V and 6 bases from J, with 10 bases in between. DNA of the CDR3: TGTGCCAGCAGTTTACCCCAGGGTCCTGAAGCTTTCTTT. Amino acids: CASSLPQGPEAFF.

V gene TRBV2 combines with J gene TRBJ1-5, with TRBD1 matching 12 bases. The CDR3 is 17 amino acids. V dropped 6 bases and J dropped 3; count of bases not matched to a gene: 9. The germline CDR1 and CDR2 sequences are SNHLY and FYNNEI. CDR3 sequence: CASRPTGTGGFNQPQHF. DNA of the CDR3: TGTGCCAGCAGACCTACCGGGACAGGGGGCTTCAATCAGCCCCAGCATTTT. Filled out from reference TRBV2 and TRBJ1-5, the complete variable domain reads EPEVTQTPSHQVTQMGQEVILRCVPISNHLYFYWYRQILGQKVEFLVSFYNNEISEKSEIFDDQFSVERPDGSNFTLKIRSTKLEDSAMYFCASRPTGTGGFNQPQHFGDGTRLSIL.

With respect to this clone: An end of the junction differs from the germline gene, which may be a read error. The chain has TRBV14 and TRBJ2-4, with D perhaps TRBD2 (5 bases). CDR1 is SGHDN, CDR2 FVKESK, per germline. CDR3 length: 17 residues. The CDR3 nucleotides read TGTGCCAGCAGTCAAGGCCCGGAGGTACTGGCCAAAAACATTCAGTACTTC. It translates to CASSQGPEVLAKNIQYF.

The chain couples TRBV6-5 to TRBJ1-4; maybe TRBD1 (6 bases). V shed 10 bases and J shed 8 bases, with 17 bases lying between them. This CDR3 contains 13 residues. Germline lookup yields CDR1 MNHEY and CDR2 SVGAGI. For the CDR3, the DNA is TGTGCCACCCGGCTGGGGGCTATGGAAAAACTGTTTTTT. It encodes CATRLGAMEKLFF.

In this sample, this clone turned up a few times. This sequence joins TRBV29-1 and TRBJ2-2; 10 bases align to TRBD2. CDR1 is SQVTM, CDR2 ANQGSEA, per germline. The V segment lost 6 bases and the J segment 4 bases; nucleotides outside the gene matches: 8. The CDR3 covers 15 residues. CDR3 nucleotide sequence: TGCAGCGTGGCCGGGACTAGCGCCACCACCGGGGAGCTGTTTTTT. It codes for CSVAGTSATTGELFF.

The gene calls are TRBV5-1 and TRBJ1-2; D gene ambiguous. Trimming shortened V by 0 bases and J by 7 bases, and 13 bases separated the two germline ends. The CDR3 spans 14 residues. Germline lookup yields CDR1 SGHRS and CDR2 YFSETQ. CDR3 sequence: CASSLGWAGSGYTF. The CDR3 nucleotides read TGCGCCAGCAGCTTGGGTTGGGCGGGGTCTGGCTACACCTTC.

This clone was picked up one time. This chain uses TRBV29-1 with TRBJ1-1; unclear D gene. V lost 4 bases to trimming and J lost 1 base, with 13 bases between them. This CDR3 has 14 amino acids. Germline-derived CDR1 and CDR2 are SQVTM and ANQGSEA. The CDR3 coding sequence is TGCAGCGTTGTTCCGACGGAGGGGAACACTGAAGCTTTCTTT. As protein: CSVVPTEGNTEAFF.

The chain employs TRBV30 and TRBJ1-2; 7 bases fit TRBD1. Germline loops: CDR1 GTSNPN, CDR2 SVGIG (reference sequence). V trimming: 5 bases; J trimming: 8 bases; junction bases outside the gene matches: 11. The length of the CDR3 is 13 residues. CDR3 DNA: TGTGCCTGGGCCCGGGATAGGGGGCGCGGCTACACCTTC. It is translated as CAWARDRGRGYTF.

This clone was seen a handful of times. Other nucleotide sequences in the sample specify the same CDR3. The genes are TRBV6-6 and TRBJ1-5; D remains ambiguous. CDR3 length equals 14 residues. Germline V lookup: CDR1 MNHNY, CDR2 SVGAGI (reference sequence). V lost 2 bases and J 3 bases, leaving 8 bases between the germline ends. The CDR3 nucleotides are TGTGCCAGCAGTTACGGGGAGACCAATCAGCCCCAGCATTTT. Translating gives CASSYGETNQPQHF.

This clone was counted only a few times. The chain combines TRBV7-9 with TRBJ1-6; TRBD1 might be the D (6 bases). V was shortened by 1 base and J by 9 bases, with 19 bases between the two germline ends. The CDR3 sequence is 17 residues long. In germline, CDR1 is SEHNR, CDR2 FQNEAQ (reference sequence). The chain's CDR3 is CASSLGTDILSGSPLHF. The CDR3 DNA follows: TGTGCCAGCAGCTTAGGGACAGACATCCTATCAGGTTCACCCCTCCACTTT. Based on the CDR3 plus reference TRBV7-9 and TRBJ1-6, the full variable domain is DTGVSQNPRHKITKRGQNVTFRCDPISEHNRLYWYRQTLGQGPEFLTYFQNEAQLEKSRLLSDRFSAERPKGSFSTLEIQRTEQGDSAMYLCASSLGTDILSGSPLHFGNGTRLTVT.

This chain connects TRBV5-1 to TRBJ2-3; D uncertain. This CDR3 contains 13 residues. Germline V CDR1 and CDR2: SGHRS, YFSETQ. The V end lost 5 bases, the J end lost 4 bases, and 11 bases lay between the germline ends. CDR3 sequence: CASRFPGSDTQYF. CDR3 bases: TGCGCCAGCAGATTCCCCGGGTCAGATACGCAGTATTTT. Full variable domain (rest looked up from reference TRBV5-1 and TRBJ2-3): KAGVTQTPRYLIKTRGQQVTLSCSPISGHRSVSWYQQTPGQGLQFLFEYFSETQRNKGNFPGRFSGRQFSNSRSEMNVSTLELGDSALYLCASRFPGSDTQYFGPGTRLTVL.

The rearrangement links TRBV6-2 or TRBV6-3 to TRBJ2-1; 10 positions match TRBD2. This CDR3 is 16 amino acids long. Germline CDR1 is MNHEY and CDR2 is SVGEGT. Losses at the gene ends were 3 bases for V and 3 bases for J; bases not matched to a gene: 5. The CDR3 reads CASSYPAGGLYNEQFF. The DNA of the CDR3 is TGTGCCAGCAGTTATCCAGCGGGGGGGCTCTACAATGAGCAGTTCTTC.